The 14 T cell receptor beta chains reported below all come from one sample, sequenced in a study of CD8+CD57+ T cells in acquired aplastic anemia. The use of genomic DNA as template underpinned the TCR beta VDJ and CDR3 profiling. A single record per CDR3 protein comes from TCRdb applying MiXCR to the reads. Of 150,000 to 200,000 distinct CDR3 sequences listed, 64% are singletons. The sequencing sample was made of sorted CD4+, CD8+, or CD8+CD57+ T cells (not recorded which) from PBMCs. The receptors derive from a human donor with severe aplastic anemia or a healthy control (not recorded which).

Ten or more counts support this clonotype. The rearrangement joins TRBV7-9 to TRBJ2-1; tentatively, D is TRBD1 (5 bases). The CDR3 runs to 15 residues. In germline, CDR1 is SEHNR, CDR2 FQNEAQ (reference sequence). V shed 3 bases and J shed 5 bases, with 14 bases lying between them. The CDR3 DNA reads as TGTGCCAGCAGCTTGGGGCAGGGAAAGGACAATGAGCAGTTCTTC. Its translation: CASSLGQGKDNEQFF. The full variable domain, with the rest looked up from reference TRBV7-9 and TRBJ2-1, is DTGVSQNPRHKITKRGQNVTFRCDPISEHNRLYWYRQTLGQGPEFLTYFQNEAQLEKSRLLSDRFSAERPKGSFSTLEIQRTEQGDSAMYLCASSLGQGKDNEQFFGPGTRLTVL.

The chain carries TRBV10-3 and TRBJ2-3; D is undetermined. This CDR3 spans 11 amino acids. V dropped 8 bases and J dropped 3 bases, with 6 bases sitting between them. CDR1 is ENHRY and CDR2 is SYGVKD in the germline V gene. The CDR3 region has the DNA TGTGCCATCCTTGGGACAGATACGCAGTATTTT. It codes for CAILGTDTQYF.

The J gene is TRBJ2-1, the V gene TRBV12-5, with D perhaps TRBD1 or TRBD2 (5 bases each). Germline V CDR1 and CDR2: LGHNT, FRNRAP. The CDR3 runs to 13 residues. The V end was cut by 7 bases, the J end by 10 bases, with 17 bases between. The CDR3 region has the DNA TGTGCTAGTGTCAGAGGGACGGCTACCGAGCAGTTCTTC. Amino acids: CASVRGTATEQFF.

CDR3 amino acids: CASSHGGPGTDTQYF. In nucleotides, the CDR3 is TGTGCCAGCAGCCACGGGGGGCCGGGCACAGATACGCAGTATTTT. The V and J genes are TRBV7-2 and TRBJ2-3, with D maybe TRBD2 (7 bases). The CDR3 is 15 residues long. The V end lost 5 bases, the J end lost 1 base, and 13 bases lay between the germline ends. Germline V gene sequence: CDR1 SGHTA, CDR2 FQGNSA.

V gene TRBV19 combines with J gene TRBJ1-5; D is ambiguous. The CDR3 contains 12 residues. Germline values: CDR1 LNHDA, CDR2 SQIVND (reference sequence). Between the trimmed V and J ends, which lost 6 bases and 5 bases, there was a span of 8 bases. The CDR3 region is CASRSEYQPQHF. DNA for the CDR3: TGTGCCAGTAGATCGGAGTATCAGCCCCAGCATTTT.

The V call is TRBV5-1, the J call TRBJ2-7, with a tentative D call TRBD2 (6 bases). This CDR3 region has 12 residues. Per germline, CDR1 SGHRS and CDR2 YFSETQ. The V end lost 4 bases, the J end lost 5 bases, and 10 bases lay between the germline ends. CDR3 sequence reads: CASSGRSDEQYF. The CDR3 nucleotides read TGCGCCAGCAGCGGGAGGAGCGACGAGCAGTACTTC.

This clonotype was seen repeatedly, ten times or more. This sequence joins TRBV5-6 and TRBJ1-2; D may be TRBD1 (5 bases). The ends were cut back, 4 bases at V and 4 bases at J, with 14 bases in the middle. Germline V gene sequence: CDR1 SGHDT, CDR2 YYEEEE. This CDR3 spans 14 amino acids. The chain's CDR3 is CASSLGRAIYGYTF. DNA of the CDR3: TGTGCCAGCAGCCTCGGCAGGGCGATCTATGGCTACACCTTC.

This clonotype has just a few counts. This chain links TRBV12-3 or TRBV12-4 with TRBJ1-1, with D hard to call. Deletions cut 0 bases from V and 1 base from J, with 3 bases between. This CDR3 spans 13 amino acids. The CDR3 bases are TGTGCCAGCAGTTTAGCGAGGAACACTGAAGCTTTCTTT. Translated: CASSLARNTEAFF.

This clonotype was detected a few times. V and J are TRBV15 and TRBJ2-7; perhaps TRBD1 as D (6 bases). Germline assignment: CDR1 LNHNV and CDR2 YYDKDF (reference sequence). This CDR3 is 15 amino acids long. V lost 1 base to trimming and J lost 1 base, with 11 bases between them. Here the CDR3 DNA reads TGTGCCACCAGCAGAGCGGGCGGACAGTCCTACGAGCAGTACTTC. Translation: CATSRAGGQSYEQYF.

The chain has TRBV2 and TRBJ2-5; D unresolved. Germline CDR1 reads SNHLY; CDR2 reads FYNNEI. This CDR3 is 11 amino acids long. V dropped 8 bases and J dropped 4 bases, with 8 bases sitting between them. In DNA form, the CDR3 reads TGTGCCAGCGGGTACTCAGAGACCCAGTACTTC. It specifies CASGYSETQYF.

V is TRBV16 and J is TRBJ1-2; D is ambiguous. CDR1 is KGHSY and CDR2 is FQNENV in the germline V gene. The CDR3 sequence is 14 residues long. The V gene lost 5 bases and the J gene lost 4 bases, with 14 bases spanning the gap. CDR3 DNA: TGTGCCAGCAGCTCGAAACCGGGTAGCTATGGCTACACCTTC. Its translation: CASSSKPGSYGYTF.

This clonotype was detected a few times. The rearrangement uses TRBV9 and TRBJ1-2; TRBD1 matches 7 bases. Germline-derived CDR1 and CDR2 are SGDLS and YYNGEE. The V and J ends lost 3 bases and 0 bases, in that order; junction bases with no gene match: 11. The CDR3 sequence is 17 residues long. This CDR3 is CASSDPGTEVTNYGYTF. The CDR3, as DNA: TGTGCCAGCAGCGACCCCGGGACAGAAGTTACTAACTATGGCTACACCTTC.

This chain links TRBV6-5 with TRBJ1-1; the D is unclear. The CDR3 runs to 14 residues. V lost 6 bases to trimming and J lost 3 bases, with 14 bases between them. Germline V CDR1 and CDR2: MNHEY, SVGAGI. The CDR3: CASSVTPSDTEAFF. The CDR3 coding sequence is TGTGCCAGCAGCGTTACCCCAAGCGACACTGAAGCTTTCTTT.

CDR3 residues: CASGIGTGDVGELFF. CDR3 sequence (DNA): TGTGCCAGCGGAATCGGGACAGGGGATGTCGGGGAGCTGTTTTTT. The chain recombines TRBV7-9 with TRBJ2-2; 10 bases agree with TRBD1. The V segment lost 8 bases and the J segment 7 bases; nucleotides outside the gene matches: 10. Germline assignment: CDR1 SEHNR and CDR2 FQNEAQ (reference sequence). This CDR3 has 15 residues.